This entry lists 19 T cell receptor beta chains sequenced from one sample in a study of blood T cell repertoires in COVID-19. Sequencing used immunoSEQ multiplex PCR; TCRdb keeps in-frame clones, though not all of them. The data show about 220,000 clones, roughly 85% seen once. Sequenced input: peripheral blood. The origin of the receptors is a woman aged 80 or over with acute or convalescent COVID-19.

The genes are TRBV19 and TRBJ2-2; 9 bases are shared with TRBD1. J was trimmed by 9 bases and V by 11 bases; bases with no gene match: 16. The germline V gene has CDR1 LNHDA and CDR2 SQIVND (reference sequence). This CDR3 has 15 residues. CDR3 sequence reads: CACTPGQGPGWELFF. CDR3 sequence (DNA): TGTGCCTGCACCCCGGGACAGGGTCCAGGTTGGGAGCTGTTTTTT.

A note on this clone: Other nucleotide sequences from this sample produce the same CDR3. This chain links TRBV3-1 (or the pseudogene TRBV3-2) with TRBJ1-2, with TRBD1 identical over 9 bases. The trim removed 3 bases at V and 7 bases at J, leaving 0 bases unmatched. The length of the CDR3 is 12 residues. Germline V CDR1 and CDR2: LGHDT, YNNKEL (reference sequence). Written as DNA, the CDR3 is TGTGCCAGCAGCCAGGACAGGGGTGGCTACACCTTC. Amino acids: CASSQDRGGYTF.

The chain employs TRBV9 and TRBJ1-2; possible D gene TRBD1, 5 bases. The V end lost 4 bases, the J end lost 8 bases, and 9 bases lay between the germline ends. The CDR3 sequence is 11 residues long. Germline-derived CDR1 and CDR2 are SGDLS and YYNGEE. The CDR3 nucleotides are TGTGCCAGCAGCCGGGGGGGAGGCTACACCTTC. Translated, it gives CASSRGGGYTF.

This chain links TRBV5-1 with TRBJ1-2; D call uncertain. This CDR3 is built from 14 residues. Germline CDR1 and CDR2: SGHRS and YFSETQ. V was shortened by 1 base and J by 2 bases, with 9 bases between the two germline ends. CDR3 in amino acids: CASSLNEGNYGYTF. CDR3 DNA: TGCGCCAGCAGCTTGAATGAGGGAAACTATGGCTACACCTTC.

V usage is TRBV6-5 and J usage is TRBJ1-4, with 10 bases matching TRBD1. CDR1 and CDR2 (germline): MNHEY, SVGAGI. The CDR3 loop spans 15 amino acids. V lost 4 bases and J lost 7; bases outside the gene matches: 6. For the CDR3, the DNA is TGTGCCAGCAGTTCCACCGGGACAGGGGTTGAAAAACTGTTTTTT. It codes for CASSSTGTGVEKLFF.

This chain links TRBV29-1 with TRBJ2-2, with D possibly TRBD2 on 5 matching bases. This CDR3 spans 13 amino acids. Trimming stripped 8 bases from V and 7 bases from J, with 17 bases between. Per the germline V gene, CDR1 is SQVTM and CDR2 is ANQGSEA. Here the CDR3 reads CSTQVGGGGELFF. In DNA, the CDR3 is TGCAGCACCCAGGTCGGAGGTGGCGGGGAGCTGTTTTTT.

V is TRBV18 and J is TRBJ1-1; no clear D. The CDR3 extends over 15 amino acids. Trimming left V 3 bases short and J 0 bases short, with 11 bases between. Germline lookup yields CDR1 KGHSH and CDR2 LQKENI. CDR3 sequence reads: CASSPGLEMNTEAFF. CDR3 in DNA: TGTGCCAGCTCACCGGGTCTGGAGATGAACACTGAAGCTTTCTTT.

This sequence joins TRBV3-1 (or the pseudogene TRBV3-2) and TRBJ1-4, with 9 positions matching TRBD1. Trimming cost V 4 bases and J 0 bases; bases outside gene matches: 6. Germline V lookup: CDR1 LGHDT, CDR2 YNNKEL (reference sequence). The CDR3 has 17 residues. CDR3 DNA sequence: TGTGCCAGCAGCCGCGTAGGGACAGGGACAACTAATGAAAAACTGTTTTTT. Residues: CASSRVGTGTTNEKLFF.

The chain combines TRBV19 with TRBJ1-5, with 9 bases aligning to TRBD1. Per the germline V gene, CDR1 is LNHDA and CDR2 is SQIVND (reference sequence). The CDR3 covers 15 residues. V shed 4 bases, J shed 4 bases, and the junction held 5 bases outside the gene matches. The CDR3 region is CASSTEDRGNQPQHF. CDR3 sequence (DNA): TGTGCCAGTAGTACTGAGGACAGGGGTAATCAGCCCCAGCATTTT. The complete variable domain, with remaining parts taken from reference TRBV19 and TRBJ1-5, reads DGGITQSPKYLFRKEGQNVTLSCEQNLNHDAMYWYRQDPGQGLRLIYYSQIVNDFQKGDIAEGYSVSREKKESFPLTVTSAQKNPTAFYLCASSTEDRGNQPQHFGDGTRLSIL.

For the CDR3, the DNA is TGTGCCAGCAGTTACTCGCATGCGGGGGGAGAGACCCAGTACTTC. Its protein is CASSYSHAGGETQYF. The V and J genes are TRBV6-5 and TRBJ2-5, with 8 nucleotides matching TRBD2. V was clipped by 0 bases and J by 4 bases; unmatched bases: 4. The germline gives CDR1 MNHEY, CDR2 SVGAGI. The CDR3 spans 15 residues.

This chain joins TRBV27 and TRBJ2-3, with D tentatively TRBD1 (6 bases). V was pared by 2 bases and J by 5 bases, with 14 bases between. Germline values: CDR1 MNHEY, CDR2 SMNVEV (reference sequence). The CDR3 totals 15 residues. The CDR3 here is CASSLRGQVKDTQYF. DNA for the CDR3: TGTGCCAGCAGTTTAAGGGGACAAGTCAAAGATACGCAGTATTTT.

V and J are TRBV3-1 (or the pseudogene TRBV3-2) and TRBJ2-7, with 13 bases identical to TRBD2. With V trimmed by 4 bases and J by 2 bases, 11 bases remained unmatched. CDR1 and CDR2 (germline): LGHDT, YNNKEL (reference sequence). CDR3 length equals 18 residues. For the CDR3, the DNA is TGTGCCAGCAGCCGTTACGGACTAGCGGGGGACCTCCCCTACGAGCAGTACTTC. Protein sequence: CASSRYGLAGDLPYEQYF.

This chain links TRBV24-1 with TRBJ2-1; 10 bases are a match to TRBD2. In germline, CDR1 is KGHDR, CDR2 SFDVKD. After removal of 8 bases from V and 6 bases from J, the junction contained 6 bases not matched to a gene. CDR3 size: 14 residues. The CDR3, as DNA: TGTGCCACCATGTCTAGCGGGGGTTCCAATGAGCAGTTCTTC. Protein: CATMSSGGSNEQFF.

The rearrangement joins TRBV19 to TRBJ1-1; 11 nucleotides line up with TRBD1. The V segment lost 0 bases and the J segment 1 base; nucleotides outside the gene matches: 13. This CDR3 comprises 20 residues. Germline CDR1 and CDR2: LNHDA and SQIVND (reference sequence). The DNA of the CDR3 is TGTGCCAGTAGTATAGATCCCCAGGACAGGGGGCGCGGACGGAACACTGAAGCTTTCTTT. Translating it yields CASSIDPQDRGRGRNTEAFF.

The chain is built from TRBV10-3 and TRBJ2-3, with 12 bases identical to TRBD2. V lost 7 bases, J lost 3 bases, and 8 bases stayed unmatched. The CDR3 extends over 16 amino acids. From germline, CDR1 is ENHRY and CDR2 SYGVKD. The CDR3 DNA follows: TGTGCCATCACGACTAGCGGGGGTGTGGGGACAGATACGCAGTATTTT. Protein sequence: CAITTSGGVGTDTQYF.

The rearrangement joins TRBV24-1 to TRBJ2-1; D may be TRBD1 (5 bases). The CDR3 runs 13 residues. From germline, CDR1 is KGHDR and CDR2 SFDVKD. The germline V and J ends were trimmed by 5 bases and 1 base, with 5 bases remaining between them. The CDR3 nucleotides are TGTGCCACCAGTGGACAGTCCTACAATGAGCAGTTCTTC. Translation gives CATSGQSYNEQFF.

CDR3 sequence: CATNYGYTF. CDR3 nucleotides: TGTGCCACGAACTATGGCTACACCTTC. V usage is TRBV2 and J usage is TRBJ1-2; D remains unclear. Trimming took 10 bases from V and 2 from J, leaving 2 bases between them. Germline loops: CDR1 SNHLY, CDR2 FYNNEI. The CDR3 runs to 9 residues.

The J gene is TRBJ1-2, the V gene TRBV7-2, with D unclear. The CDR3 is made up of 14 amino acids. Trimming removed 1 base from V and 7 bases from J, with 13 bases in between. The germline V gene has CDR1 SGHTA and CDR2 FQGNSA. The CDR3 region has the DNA TGTGCCAGCAGCTTAGATTTCCGGGGAGTTGGCTACACCTTC. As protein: CASSLDFRGVGYTF.

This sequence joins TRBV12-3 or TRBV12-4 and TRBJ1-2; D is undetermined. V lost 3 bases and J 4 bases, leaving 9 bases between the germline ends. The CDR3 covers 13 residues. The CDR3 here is CASSFRVPYGYTF. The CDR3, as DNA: TGTGCCAGCAGTTTTAGAGTTCCCTATGGCTACACCTTC.